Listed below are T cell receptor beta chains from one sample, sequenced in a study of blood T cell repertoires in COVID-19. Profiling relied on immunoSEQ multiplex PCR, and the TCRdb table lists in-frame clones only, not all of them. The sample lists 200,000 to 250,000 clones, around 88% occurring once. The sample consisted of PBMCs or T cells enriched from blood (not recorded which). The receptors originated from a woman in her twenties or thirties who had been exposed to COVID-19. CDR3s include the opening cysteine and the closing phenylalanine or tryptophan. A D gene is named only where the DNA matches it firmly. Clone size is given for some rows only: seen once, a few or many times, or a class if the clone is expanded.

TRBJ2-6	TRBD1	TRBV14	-	TGTGCCAGCAGCCCGGGACAGGGGAAGGTTGGGGCCAACGTCCTGACTTTC	CASSPGQGKVGANVLTF
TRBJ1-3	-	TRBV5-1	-	TGCGCCAGCAGCTTGGCTGCACACCCTGGAAACACCATATATTTT	CASSLAAHPGNTIYF
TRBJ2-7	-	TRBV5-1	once	TGCGCCAGCAGCTTGGAGGCAGGTCCTACCTACGAGCAGTACTTC	CASSLEAGPTYEQYF
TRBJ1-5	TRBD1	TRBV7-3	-	TGTGCCAGCAGCTCCCGGACAGGTTATCAGCCCCAGCATTTT	CASSSRTGYQPQHF
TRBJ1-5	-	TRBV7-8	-	TGTGCCAGCAGCTTAAGGCAGGGTATCGTTAGCAATCAGCCCCAGCATTTT	CASSLRQGIVSNQPQHF
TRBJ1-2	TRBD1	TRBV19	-	TGTGCCAGTAGACCGACAGGGGGCGATAACTATGGCTACACCTTC	CASRPTGGDNYGYTF
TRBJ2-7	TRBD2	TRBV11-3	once	TGTGCCAGCAGCTTAGTCCCAGCGGGGGGGCTCTACGAGCAGTACTTC	CASSLVPAGGLYEQYF
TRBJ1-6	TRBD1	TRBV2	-	TGTGCCAGCAGGAAAAGGACAGGGGATAATTCACCCCTCCACTTT	CASRKRTGDNSPLHF
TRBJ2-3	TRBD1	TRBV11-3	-	TGTGCCAGCGGGGGGGACAGGGTAACAGATACGCAGTATTTT	CASGGDRVTDTQYF
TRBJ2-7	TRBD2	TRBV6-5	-	TGTGCCAGCAGGAGGGAGGGGCGCGACTACGAGCAGTACTTC	CASRREGRDYEQYF
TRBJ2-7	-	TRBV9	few	TGTGCCAGCAGCGTAGCTCCATTCGCAGCGGGTAGCGAGCAGTACTTC	CASSVAPFAAGSEQYF
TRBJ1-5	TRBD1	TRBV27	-	TGTGCCAGCAGCGACCTCATATCCCGGGACAGGGGACTAGGTCAGCCCCAGCATTTT	CASSDLISRDRGLGQPQHF
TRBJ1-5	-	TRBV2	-	TGTGCCAGCAGTGAATGGGGGGTAGGTCAGCCCCAGCATTTT	CASSEWGVGQPQHF
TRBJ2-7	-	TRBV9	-	TGTGCCAGCAGCGTAGGGGGGGTTCACTACGAGCAGTACTTC	CASSVGGVHYEQYF
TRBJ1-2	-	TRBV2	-	TGTGCCAGTACCAGGGACTCAGTTCCTGGCTACACCTTC	CASTRDSVPGYTF
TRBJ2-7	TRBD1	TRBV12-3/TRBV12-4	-	TGTGCCAGCATGGTAACAGGGGGTTACGAGCAGTACTTC	CASMVTGGYEQYF
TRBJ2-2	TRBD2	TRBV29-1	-	TGCAGCGTTGAAACTAGCGGGGGGGCCGGGGAGCTGTTTTTT	CSVETSGGAGELFF
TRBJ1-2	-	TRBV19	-	TGTGCCAGTAGTATGGGTTGGAGGGGTGACTATGGCTACACCTTC	CASSMGWRGDYGYTF
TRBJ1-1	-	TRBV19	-	TGTGCCAGTAGTATGCGCAGGTCCATGAACACTGAAGCTTTCTTT	CASSMRRSMNTEAFF
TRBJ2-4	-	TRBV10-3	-	TGTGCCATCAGTGAGTCCACCCTTAGTGGAGGCATTCAGTACTTC	CAISESTLSGGIQYF
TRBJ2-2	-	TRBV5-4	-	TGTGCCAGCAGCTTGAGGGGCCGCACCGGGGAGCTGTTTTTT	CASSLRGRTGELFF
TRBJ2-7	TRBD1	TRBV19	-	TGTGCCAGTAGTACGAGGGGGCGCAAGGACGAGCAGTACTTC	CASSTRGRKDEQYF
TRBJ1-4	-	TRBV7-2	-	TGTGCCAGCAGCTTAGGTCAGGGGAATGAAAAACTGTTTTTT	CASSLGQGNEKLFF
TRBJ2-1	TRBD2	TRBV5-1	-	TGCGCCAGCAGCTTAACTAGCGGGAGGACCTACAATGAGCAGTTCTTC	CASSLTSGRTYNEQFF
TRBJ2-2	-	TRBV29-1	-	TGCAGCGTTGATGTGGACACGACCGGGGAGCTGTTTTTT	CSVDVDTTGELFF
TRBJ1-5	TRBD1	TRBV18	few	TGTGCCAGCTCACCAGACAGGGGCCAGCCCCAGCATTTT	CASSPDRGQPQHF
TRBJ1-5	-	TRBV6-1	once	TGTGCCAGCAGTGAATTGGGGGCAGATCAGCCCCAGCATTTT	CASSELGADQPQHF
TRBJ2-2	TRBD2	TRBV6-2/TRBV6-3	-	TGTGCCAGCAGTTACGGCGGTAGCGGGGGCCTCAGGAACACCGGGGAGCTGTTTTTT	CASSYGGSGGLRNTGELFF
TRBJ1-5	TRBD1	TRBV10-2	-	TGCGCCAGCAGTGGGAGGGGACAGAGTCAGCCCCAGCATTTT	CASSGRGQSQPQHF
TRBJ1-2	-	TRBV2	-	TGTGCCAGCAGTGAAGCGCTTCAGAGAGTGAGCGGGCCAGGAAGGGATAACTATGGCTACACCTTC	CASSEALQRVSGPGRDNYGYTF
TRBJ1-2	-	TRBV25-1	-	TGTGCCAGCAGTTCCCCCGGTTACGGTGGCTACACCTTC	CASSSPGYGGYTF
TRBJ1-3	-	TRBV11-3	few	TGTGCCAGCAGCTTGACAAGCTCTGGAAACACCATATATTTT	CASSLTSSGNTIYF
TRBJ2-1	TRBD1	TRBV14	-	TGTGCCAGCAGCCTGTCTTGGGGCAGGGGGTCAAATGAGCAGTTCTTC	CASSLSWGRGSNEQFF
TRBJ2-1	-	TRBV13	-	TGTGCCAGCAGCCCCCTGCAGGATCACAATGAGCAGTTCTTC	CASSPLQDHNEQFF
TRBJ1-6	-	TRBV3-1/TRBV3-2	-	TGTGCCAGCAGCCCTTCATTGACAATCTCCTATAATTCACCCCTCCACTTT	CASSPSLTISYNSPLHF
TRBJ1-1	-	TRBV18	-	TGTGCCAGCTCACCTACAGGGTACACTGAAGCTTTCTTT	CASSPTGYTEAFF
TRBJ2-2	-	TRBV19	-	TGTGCCAGTAGTATAGAGGGCTCAGGACTGTTTTTT	CASSIEGSGLFF
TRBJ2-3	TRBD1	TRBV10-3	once	TGTGCCATCAGCGGACAGGGGAGCACAGATACGCAGTATTTT	CAISGQGSTDTQYF
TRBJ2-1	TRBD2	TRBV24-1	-	TGTGCCACCAGTGACCGCAGCACTAGCGGGGGGGCCAAAGGGAGGGAGCAGTTCTTC	CATSDRSTSGGAKGREQFF
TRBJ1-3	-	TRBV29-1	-	TGCAGCGTTCTTAGGGGGAACGGAAACACCATATATTTT	CSVLRGNGNTIYF